This T cell receptor beta chain was documented in a study of shared clonotypes between healthy human individuals. With regard to this clone: No antigen is known for it.

Deep-level assay runs were performed. Clones were read by immunoSEQ multiplex PCR, and TCRdb kept only the in-frame ones, dropping some. This repertoire shows 600,000 to 800,000 clones, 72% found once; its top ten account for less than 2%. Study observations and caveats: Naive subsets tended to show greater estimated richness than memory subsets.

Recent acute infections and vaccinations were absent in the healthy HIV-negative adult donors. Naive CD45RA+ and memory CD45RA-negative subsets were split from CD4+ cells. Germline CDR1 is GTSNPN and CDR2 is SVGIG (reference sequence). Trimming pared 5 bases from V and 11 bases from J, leaving 15 bases between. The CDR3 consists of 11 residues. This chain joins TRBV30 and TRBJ1-1, with no clear D. Sequenced: memory CD4+ T cells sorted from blood. Subset here: CD45RA-negative fraction. The sequence derives from a woman aged 25 to 39 in good health. The CDR3 reads CAWASSGEAFF. The DNA of the CDR3 is TGTGCCTGGGCGAGTTCTGGGGAGGCTTTCTTT.